This passage covers 25 T cell receptor beta chains from one sample sequenced in a study of cytomegalovirus exposure and HLA in healthy donors. A multiplex PCR was run with 60 Vbeta primers and 13 Jbeta primers. The protocol was immunoSEQ multiplex PCR, while the TCRdb copy is restricted to in-frame clones and leaves out a portion. The sample has roughly 100,000 clones, 65% to 80% seen once. The specimen was PBMCs. These receptors were collected from a female donor in good health and CMV-seropositive.

On this clone itself: The junction departs from the called germline gene at one end, perhaps through a read error. The chain is built from TRBV7-9 and TRBJ2-4; 8 bases match TRBD1. The CDR3 runs 17 residues. The germline CDR1 and CDR2 sequences are SEHNR and FQNEAQ (reference sequence). This CDR3 reads CSSSLTRQGAYKNIQYF. The DNA for the CDR3 is TGTTCCAGCAGCTTAACCCGGCAGGGGGCCTACAAAAACATTCAGTACTTC.

This clone was detected many times. The chain links TRBV7-9 to TRBJ2-2; possible D gene TRBD1, 6 bases. Trimming shortened V by 5 bases and J by 5 bases, and 18 bases separated the two germline ends. The CDR3 has 16 residues. From germline, CDR1 is SEHNR and CDR2 FQNEAQ (reference sequence). CDR3 DNA: TGTGCCAGCAGCATGCCGACGGACAGCCCGACCGGGGAGCTGTTTTTT. The encoded protein is CASSMPTDSPTGELFF.

This chain joins TRBV7-9 and TRBJ1-2; no reliable D call. CDR3 length: 13 amino acids. Per germline, CDR1 SEHNR and CDR2 FQNEAQ (reference sequence). Trimming left V 6 bases short and J 5 bases short, with 13 bases between. CDR3 in DNA: TGTGCCAGCAGTTCGGGGATAGTTTATGGCTACACCTTC. Protein: CASSSGIVYGYTF.

The rearrangement links TRBV2 to TRBJ2-7; TRBD1 aligns across 10 bases. The CDR3 has 14 residues. CDR1 is SNHLY, CDR2 FYNNEI, per germline. V was pared by 6 bases and J by 1 base, with 3 bases of the junction left unmatched. The CDR3 is CASRRGQGSYEQYF. Here the CDR3 DNA reads TGTGCCAGCAGAAGGGGACAGGGGTCCTACGAGCAGTACTTC.

This sequence joins TRBV7-8 and TRBJ1-5, with D unresolved. V was trimmed by 2 bases and J by 2 bases, leaving 10 bases between them. This CDR3 region has 15 residues. Germline CDR1 reads SGHVS; CDR2 reads FQNEAQ. The DNA of the CDR3 is TGTGCCAGCAGCTTACCGGGAGGAGGCAATCAGCCCCAGCATTTT. Protein product: CASSLPGGGNQPQHF. Complete variable domain (other parts from reference TRBV7-8 and TRBJ1-5): GAGVSQSPRYKVAKRGQDVALRCDPISGHVSLFWYQQALGQGPEFLTYFQNEAQLDKSGLPSDRFFAERPEGSVSTLKIQRTQQEDSAVYLCASSLPGGGNQPQHFGDGTRLSIL.

The chain uses TRBV2 and TRBJ1-2, with D unresolved. The CDR3 is 15 residues long. The V end lost 10 bases, the J end lost 1 base, and 19 bases lay between the germline ends. Germline CDR1 is SNHLY and CDR2 is FYNNEI. CDR3 protein: CANPLRREINYGYTF. CDR3 sequence (DNA): TGTGCCAACCCGCTTCGACGGGAGATTAACTATGGCTACACCTTC. Filled out from reference TRBV2 and TRBJ1-2, the complete variable domain reads EPEVTQTPSHQVTQMGQEVILRCVPISNHLYFYWYRQILGQKVEFLVSFYNNEISEKSEIFDDQFSVERPDGSNFTLKIRSTKLEDSAMYFCANPLRREINYGYTFGSGTRLTVV.

V and J are TRBV5-4 and TRBJ2-1; 8 bases are a match to TRBD1. CDR1 and CDR2 from the germline V gene are SGHNT and YYREEE (reference sequence). V dropped 2 bases and J dropped 6; count of bases not matched to a gene: 1. The CDR3 sequence is 13 residues long. CDR3 nucleotides: TGTGCCAGCAGCTTACAGGGGGGCAATGAGCAGTTCTTC. Amino acids: CASSLQGGNEQFF.

CDR3 nucleotides: TGTGCCACCCAAGTGGACAGGGGGAGCAATCAGCCCCAGCATTTT. This sequence encodes CATQVDRGSNQPQHF. The gene calls are TRBV2 and TRBJ1-5; 10 positions match TRBD1. There are 15 residues in the CDR3. CDR1 is SNHLY and CDR2 is FYNNEI in the germline V gene. The V gene end was trimmed by 10 bases and the J gene end by 1 base; junction bases not matched to a gene: 7.

CDR3 loop: CAWSEGSSGEKLFF. The CDR3 DNA sequence: TGTGCCTGGAGTGAGGGGTCGTCGGGTGAAAAACTGTTTTTT. The V and J genes are TRBV30 and TRBJ1-4; possible D gene TRBD1, 5 bases. Germline V gives CDR1 GTSNPN, CDR2 SVGIG (reference sequence). CDR3 length: 14 amino acids. V was pared by 1 base and J by 7 bases, with 13 bases between.

A few counts support this clone. The chain combines TRBV5-4 with TRBJ1-1, with 8 bases matching TRBD1. Germline lookup yields CDR1 SGHNT and CDR2 YYREEE (reference sequence). V was pared by 0 bases and J by 2 bases, with 3 bases of the junction left unmatched. This CDR3 has 15 amino acids. CDR3 amino acids: CASSLVGQENTEAFF. DNA for the CDR3: TGTGCCAGCAGCTTGGTGGGACAGGAAAACACTGAAGCTTTCTTT.

This chain uses TRBV28 with TRBJ2-7; 9 bases are a match to TRBD1. The germline V gene has CDR1 MDHEN and CDR2 SYDVKM. The CDR3 extends over 16 amino acids. Trimming removed 4 bases from V and 3 bases from J; junction bases left unmatched: 10. The CDR3, as DNA: TGTGCCAGCAGTTCGCCCGGGACAGGGTATATCTACGAGCAGTACTTC. This sequence encodes CASSSPGTGYIYEQYF.

The V and J genes are TRBV30 and TRBJ1-1; D unclear. The CDR3 runs 14 residues. With 0 bases removed from V and 4 bases from J, the gap between germline ends came to 12 bases. CDR1 and CDR2 from the germline V gene are GTSNPN and SVGIG (reference sequence). The CDR3: CAWSVLRSPTEAFF. CDR3 DNA: TGTGCCTGGAGTGTACTTAGATCCCCCACTGAAGCTTTCTTT.

This clone was seen a single time. This chain links TRBV10-1 with TRBJ2-2; maybe TRBD2 (6 bases). V was cut by 0 bases and J by 7 bases, with 9 bases left in between. The CDR3 contains 14 residues. CDR1 WNHNN and CDR2 SYGVQD come from the germline V gene (reference sequence). The CDR3 is CASSESWGVGELFF. The CDR3 DNA sequence: TGCGCCAGCAGTGAGTCGTGGGGGGTCGGGGAGCTGTTTTTT.

The V and J genes are TRBV5-1 and TRBJ2-5, with a tentative D call TRBD2 (5 bases). V was trimmed by 3 bases and J by 5 bases, leaving 11 bases between them. Germline values: CDR1 SGHRS, CDR2 YFSETQ. This CDR3 comprises 13 residues. The CDR3 here is CASSSSFGETQYF. The CDR3 region has the DNA TGCGCCAGCAGCTCTAGCTTTGGCGAGACCCAGTACTTC.

The genes are TRBV27 and TRBJ1-1; D is ambiguous. V lost 1 base, J lost 0 bases, and 6 bases lay in between. The CDR3 length is 14 residues. CDR1 is MNHEY, CDR2 SMNVEV, per germline (reference sequence). The CDR3 coding sequence is TGTGCCAGCAGTTTATATTCCGTGAACACTGAAGCTTTCTTT. Translating it yields CASSLYSVNTEAFF.

The genes are TRBV28 and TRBJ2-7; 11 bases are shared with TRBD2. The CDR3 is 16 residues long. CDR1 is MDHEN and CDR2 is SYDVKM in the germline V gene. The CDR3 coding sequence is TGTGTCATCCATGCCACAGGGACTAGCGGATCCTACGAGCAGTACTTC. Protein sequence: CVIHATGTSGSYEQYF. Looking up the rest from reference TRBV28 and TRBJ2-7 gives the full variable domain: DVKVTQSSRYLVKRTGEKVFLECVQDMDHENMFWYRQDPGLGLRLIYFSYDVKMKEKGDIPEGYSVSREKKERFSLILESASTNQTSMYLCVIHATGTSGSYEQYFGPGTRLTVT.

The gene calls are TRBV19 and TRBJ1-3; 12 nucleotides agree with TRBD1. The CDR3 loop spans 14 amino acids. Unmatched junction bases numbered 6, after V lost 7 bases and J lost 8 bases. In germline, CDR1 is LNHDA, CDR2 SQIVND (reference sequence). The DNA for the CDR3 is TGTGCCAGTACACGGGACAGGGGGCCGGACACCATATATTTT. It translates to CASTRDRGPDTIYF.

The chain employs TRBV7-8 and TRBJ1-2; TRBD1 aligns across 12 bases. Germline V CDR1 and CDR2: SGHVS, FQNEAQ. The CDR3 contains 17 residues. V lost 6 bases to trimming and J lost 8 bases; unmatched junction nucleotides: 16. This CDR3 is CASSQTIRDRGRGGYTF. The CDR3 coding sequence is TGTGCCAGCAGTCAAACAATCCGGGACAGGGGGCGCGGAGGCTACACCTTC.

V is TRBV19 and J is TRBJ2-5, with D maybe TRBD2 (5 bases). V was pared by 7 bases and J by 5 bases, with 14 bases between. This CDR3 has 13 residues. Germline V gives CDR1 LNHDA, CDR2 SQIVND (reference sequence). CDR3 DNA sequence: TGTGCCAGTAAAGAAAACGGGATGGAGACCCAGTACTTC. It encodes CASKENGMETQYF.

V usage is TRBV7-2 and J usage is TRBJ2-5; 9 nucleotides agree with TRBD2. Germline CDR1 SGHTA, CDR2 FQGNSA. The CDR3 has 14 amino acids. Germline trimming cut 5 bases from V and 1 base from J; bases unmatched to any gene: 2. CDR3 nucleotides: TGTGCCAGCAGCCCTAGCGGGGTCCAAGAGACCCAGTACTTC. Protein product: CASSPSGVQETQYF.

This CDR3 is CASSLAGTSGIGDTQYF. The CDR3 nucleotides read TGTGCCAGCAGCTTAGCGGGGACTAGCGGGATTGGGGATACGCAGTATTTT. The V gene is TRBV7-8, the J gene TRBJ2-3; 13 bases line up with TRBD2. The CDR3 consists of 17 residues. J was trimmed by 6 bases and V by 0 bases; bases with no gene match: 6. The germline V gene has CDR1 SGHVS and CDR2 FQNEAQ.

This rearrangement joins TRBV6-5 to TRBJ2-1, with 7 bases matching TRBD2. Germline V gene lookup returns CDR1 MNHEY and CDR2 SVGAGI. V was pared by 2 bases and J by 9 bases, with 13 bases of the junction left unmatched. CDR3 size: 16 residues. The CDR3 region has the DNA TGTGCCAGCAGTTACGTTAGCCTAGCGGAGCGGAGTGAGCAGTTCTTC. Its translation: CASSYVSLAERSEQFF.

This clone was picked up one time. The rearrangement links TRBV2 to TRBJ2-2; 7 nucleotides line up with TRBD1. Germline lookup yields CDR1 SNHLY and CDR2 FYNNEI. The CDR3 runs to 15 residues. The J segment lost 0 bases and the V segment lost 8 bases, leaving 6 bases of the junction unmatched. The CDR3 loop reads CASRGQRANTGELFF. CDR3 in DNA: TGTGCCAGCCGGGGACAGCGCGCGAACACCGGGGAGCTGTTTTTT.

CDR3 in DNA: TGTGCCACGCTGACAGGGTCCTACGAGCAGTACTTC. It codes for CATLTGSYEQYF. The V call is TRBV28, the J call TRBJ2-7, with 7 positions matching TRBD1. This CDR3 has 12 amino acids. With V trimmed by 10 bases and J by 1 base, 4 bases remained unmatched. CDR1 and CDR2 from the germline V gene are MDHEN and SYDVKM.

The J gene is TRBJ2-3, the V gene TRBV18; D unclear. The length of the CDR3 is 13 residues. Trimming cost V 2 bases and J 3 bases, with 6 bases left between them. Germline V gives CDR1 KGHSH, CDR2 LQKENI. The CDR3, as DNA: TGTGCCAGCTCACCAGGGCAGACAGATACGCAGTATTTT. Residues: CASSPGQTDTQYF.